These 11 T cell receptor beta chains share one sample of origin, sequenced in a study of T cell changes during pregnancy in multiple sclerosis. Sequencing used immunoSEQ multiplex PCR; TCRdb keeps in-frame clones, though not all of them. Among 45,000 to 60,000 clones listed, 80% to 95% were seen once. Sequences were derived from peripheral blood, sampled after pregnancy. These TCRs come from a female donor in good health, enrolled as a control in a pregnancy study.

The chain employs TRBV6-6 and TRBJ1-6, with a possible D match to TRBD1 (6 bases). V lost 6 bases and J lost 11, with 20 bases in between. Germline values: CDR1 MNHNY, CDR2 SVGAGI (reference sequence). The CDR3 is 15 amino acids. CDR3 residues: CASSDVGQSPAPLHF. As DNA, the CDR3 is TGTGCCAGCAGCGACGTAGGACAGTCTCCGGCACCCCTCCACTTT.

The chain employs TRBV6-4 and TRBJ1-5, with unresolved D. Germline V gives CDR1 MRHNA, CDR2 SNTAGT. The CDR3 covers 13 residues. The V end was cut by 5 bases, the J end by 9 bases, with 14 bases between. Here the CDR3 DNA reads TGTGCCAGCAGTTCCCAGGCCGATACGCCCCAGCATTTT. Protein: CASSSQADTPQHF.

The CDR3 DNA is TGTGCCAGCAGCAGGGGACTCCGGGACACTGAAGCTTTCTTT. Its translation: CASSRGLRDTEAFF. V gene TRBV11-2 combines with J gene TRBJ1-1, with D perhaps matching TRBD1 (5 bases). The ends were cut back, 5 bases at V and 3 bases at J, with 13 bases in the middle. Germline V CDR1 and CDR2: SGHAT, FQNNGV. This CDR3 has 14 amino acids.

The chain joins TRBV10-3 to TRBJ2-7, with D maybe TRBD2 (6 bases). CDR3 length equals 16 residues. The germline CDR1 and CDR2 sequences are ENHRY and SYGVKD. V was pared by 3 bases and J by 6 bases, with 21 bases between. The CDR3 protein is CAISDRPASATAEQYF. The CDR3 coding sequence is TGTGCCATCAGTGACCGGCCTGCTAGCGCCACTGCCGAGCAGTACTTC.

This clone has a handful of counts. This sample includes further DNA sequences coding for the same CDR3. The chain employs TRBV5-1 and TRBJ2-5; D gene uncertain. CDR1 SGHRS and CDR2 YFSETQ come from the germline V gene. V was trimmed by 3 bases and J by 2 bases, leaving 8 bases between them. CDR3 length equals 13 residues. In nucleotides, the CDR3 is TGCGCCAGCAGCTACGCAGGACAAGAGACCCAGTACTTC. Amino acids: CASSYAGQETQYF.

The chain joins TRBV5-1 to TRBJ2-7, with 9 bases fitting TRBD2. Per the germline V gene, CDR1 is SGHRS and CDR2 is YFSETQ. This CDR3 region has 15 residues. With V trimmed by 0 bases and J by 2 bases, 3 bases remained unmatched. The CDR3 reads CASSLDAGGPYEQYF. CDR3 DNA: TGCGCCAGCAGCTTGGATGCGGGAGGGCCCTACGAGCAGTACTTC.

V and J are TRBV5-5 and TRBJ1-3; D gene unclear. The CDR3 extends over 14 amino acids. V dropped 4 bases and J dropped 3 bases, with 11 bases sitting between them. Germline assignment: CDR1 SGHKS and CDR2 YYEKEE (reference sequence). The CDR3 sequence: CASSPAGIGNTIYF. CDR3 nucleotide sequence: TGTGCCAGCAGCCCAGCCGGGATTGGAAACACCATATATTTT. Looking up the rest from reference TRBV5-5 and TRBJ1-3 gives the full variable domain: DAGVTQSPTHLIKTRGQQVTLRCSPISGHKSVSWYQQVLGQGPQFIFQYYEKEERGRGNFPDRFSARQFPNYSSELNVNALLLGDSALYLCASSPAGIGNTIYFGEGSWLTVV.

This chain connects TRBV6-1 to TRBJ1-2, with TRBD1 matching over 7 bases. Germline trimming cut 5 bases from V and 1 base from J; bases unmatched to any gene: 4. This CDR3 region has 14 residues. Germline lookup yields CDR1 MNHNS and CDR2 SASEGT. In DNA form, the CDR3 reads TGTGCCAGCAGTATTCGGGACAGTAACTATGGCTACACCTTC. It codes for CASSIRDSNYGYTF.

This rearrangement joins TRBV29-1 to TRBJ1-4; D uncertain. Germline CDR1 SQVTM, CDR2 ANQGSEA. Trimming removed 4 bases from V and 7 bases from J, with 19 bases in between. This CDR3 has 15 amino acids. DNA of the CDR3: TGCAGCGTTGGATGGGAGAGTGGGCAGCCTGAAAAACTGTTTTTT. Its protein is CSVGWESGQPEKLFF.

This rearrangement joins TRBV11-2 to TRBJ2-5, with unresolved D. The CDR3 is 15 amino acids. From germline, CDR1 is SGHAT and CDR2 FQNNGV. The ends were cut back, 4 bases at V and 3 bases at J, with 15 bases in the middle. CDR3 sequence: CASSSIVSREETQYF. The CDR3, as DNA: TGTGCCAGCAGCTCGATTGTTAGCCGGGAAGAGACCCAGTACTTC.

The J gene is TRBJ2-7, the V gene TRBV5-1; TRBD1 agrees at 9 bases. Germline CDR1 SGHRS, CDR2 YFSETQ. The CDR3 runs to 14 residues. V dropped 2 bases and J dropped 6; count of bases not matched to a gene: 6. Here the CDR3 DNA reads TGCGCCAGCAGCTTCTACCTGGGACAGGGCGAGCAGTACTTC. Residues: CASSFYLGQGEQYF.